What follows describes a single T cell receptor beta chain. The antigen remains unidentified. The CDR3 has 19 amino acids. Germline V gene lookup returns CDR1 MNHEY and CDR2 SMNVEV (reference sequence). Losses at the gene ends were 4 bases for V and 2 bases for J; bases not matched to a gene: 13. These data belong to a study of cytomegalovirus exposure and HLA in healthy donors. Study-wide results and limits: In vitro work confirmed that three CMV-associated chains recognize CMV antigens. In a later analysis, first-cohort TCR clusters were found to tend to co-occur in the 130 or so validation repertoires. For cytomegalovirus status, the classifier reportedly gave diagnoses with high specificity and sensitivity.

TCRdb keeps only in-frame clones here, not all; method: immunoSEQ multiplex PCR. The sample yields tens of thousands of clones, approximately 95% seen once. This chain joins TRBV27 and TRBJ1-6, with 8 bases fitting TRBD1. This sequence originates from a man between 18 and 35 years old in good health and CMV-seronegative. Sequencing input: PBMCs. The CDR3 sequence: CASSWGQAESDPYNSPLHF. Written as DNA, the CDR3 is TGTGCCAGCAGTTGGGGACAGGCGGAGTCCGACCCCTATAATTCACCCCTCCACTTT.